This T cell receptor beta chain appears in the sequencing data of a study of CD8 T cells in ankylosing spondylitis. With molecular barcodes, quantitative 5'-RACE was used to make the TCR beta libraries. TCRdb fed the 5' RACE reads into MiXCR, producing one record per CDR3 protein. This table has about 160,000 distinct CDR3 sequences, around 8.9% appearing once. As to this clonotype: No antigen is known for it.

Study-level points and caveats: For ankylosing spondylitis blood, a TCR beta motif of several highly homologous variants appeared characteristic. Reported data indicate significant enrichment of disease-linked clones within matched ankylosing spondylitis synovial fluid.

There are 15 residues in the CDR3. V shed 3 bases, J shed 7 bases, and the junction held 8 bases outside the gene matches. Germline V gene data show CDR1 as MGHDK and CDR2 as SYGVNS. This TCR derives from a female donor with ankylosing spondylitis or in good health (not recorded which). Source material: blood, either unsorted or a sorted T cell fraction (not recorded which). This chain links TRBV25-1 with TRBJ2-5; 10 bases agree with TRBD1. In nucleotides, the CDR3 is TGTGCCAGCAGTGAGATGACAGGGGGCGTGGGGACCCAGTACTTC. Translation gives CASSEMTGGVGTQYF. Full variable domain (remainder filled in from reference TRBV25-1 and TRBJ2-5): EADIYQTPRYLVIGTGKKITLECSQTMGHDKMYWYQQDPGMELHLIHYSYGVNSTEKGDLSSESTVSRIRTEHFPLTLESARPSHTSQYLCASSEMTGGVGTQYFGPGTRLLVL.